This T cell receptor beta chain is drawn from a study of cytotoxic CD8 clonotypes in ibrutinib-treated CLL. CDR3 length: 15 residues. Germline CDR1 MDHEN, CDR2 SYDVKM. Trimming took 3 bases from V and 2 from J; bases not matched to a gene: 6. Assay: immunoSEQ multiplex PCR; the TCRdb copy retains only in-frame clones and omits some. Seen here are 45,000 to 60,000 clones, over 55% observed once, and the top ten hold about a fifth. The sequences come from PBMCs, collected after 24 months of ibrutinib treatment. This clonotype was obtained from a human donor with chronic lymphocytic leukemia. V usage is TRBV28 and J usage is TRBJ2-7; 8 nucleotides match TRBD2. Here the CDR3 DNA reads TGTGCCAGCAGTTTCCTAAGCGGGGGAACCTACGAGCAGTACTTC. Translating gives CASSFLSGGTYEQYF.